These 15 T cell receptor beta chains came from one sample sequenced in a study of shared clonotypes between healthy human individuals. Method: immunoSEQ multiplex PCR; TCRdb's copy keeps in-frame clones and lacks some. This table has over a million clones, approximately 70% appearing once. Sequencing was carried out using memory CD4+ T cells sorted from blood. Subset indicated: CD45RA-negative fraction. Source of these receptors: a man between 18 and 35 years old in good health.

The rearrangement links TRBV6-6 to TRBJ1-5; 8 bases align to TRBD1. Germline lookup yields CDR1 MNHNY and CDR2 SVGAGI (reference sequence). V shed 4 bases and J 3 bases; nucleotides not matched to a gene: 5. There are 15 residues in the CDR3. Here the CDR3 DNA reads TGTGCCAGCAGTTCTGGACAGGGCTACAATCAGCCCCAGCATTTT. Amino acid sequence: CASSSGQGYNQPQHF.

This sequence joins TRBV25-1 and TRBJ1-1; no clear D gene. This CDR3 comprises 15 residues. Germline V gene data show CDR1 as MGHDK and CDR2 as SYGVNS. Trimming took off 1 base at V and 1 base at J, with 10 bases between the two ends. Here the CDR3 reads CASSESARRNTEAFF. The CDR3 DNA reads TGTGCCAGCAGTGAATCGGCCAGAAGGAACACTGAAGCTTTCTTT.

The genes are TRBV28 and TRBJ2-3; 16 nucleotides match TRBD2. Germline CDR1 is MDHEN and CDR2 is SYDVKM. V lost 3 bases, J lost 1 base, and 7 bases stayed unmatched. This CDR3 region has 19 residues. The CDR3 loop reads CASSFRGLAGGPGTDTQYF. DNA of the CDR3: TGTGCCAGCAGTTTTCGGGGACTAGCGGGGGGGCCTGGCACAGATACGCAGTATTTT. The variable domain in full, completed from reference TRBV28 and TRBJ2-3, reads DVKVTQSSRYLVKRTGEKVFLECVQDMDHENMFWYRQDPGLGLRLIYFSYDVKMKEKGDIPEGYSVSREKKERFSLILESASTNQTSMYLCASSFRGLAGGPGTDTQYFGPGTRLTVL.

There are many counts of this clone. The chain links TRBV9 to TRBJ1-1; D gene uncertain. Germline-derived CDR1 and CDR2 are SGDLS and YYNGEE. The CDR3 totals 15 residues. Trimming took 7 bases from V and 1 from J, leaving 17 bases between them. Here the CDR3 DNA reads TGTGCCAGCTCTGCCGGGGTCCTGAGGAACACTGAAGCTTTCTTT. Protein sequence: CASSAGVLRNTEAFF. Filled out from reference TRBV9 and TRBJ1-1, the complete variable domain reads DSGVTQTPKHLITATGQRVTLRCSPRSGDLSVYWYQQSLDQGLQFLIQYYNGEERAKGNILERFSAQQFPDLHSELNLSSLELGDSALYFCASSAGVLRNTEAFFGQGTRLTVV.

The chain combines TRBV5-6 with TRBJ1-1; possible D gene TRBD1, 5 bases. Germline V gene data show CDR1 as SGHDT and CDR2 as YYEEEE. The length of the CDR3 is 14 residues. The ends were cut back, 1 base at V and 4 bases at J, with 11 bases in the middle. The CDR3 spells CASSLRLGVTEAFF. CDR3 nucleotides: TGTGCCAGCAGCTTGCGTTTGGGGGTCACTGAAGCTTTCTTT.

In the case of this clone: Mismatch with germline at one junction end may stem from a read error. CDR3 in amino acids: CASSLAPTGTRYF. In DNA form, the CDR3 reads TGTGCTAGCAGCTTAGCACCTACCGGGACAAGGTACTTC. The chain has TRBV7-7 and TRBJ2-5; possibly TRBD1 for D (6 bases). Germline values: CDR1 SSHAT, CDR2 FNYEAQ (reference sequence). CDR3 length: 13 residues.

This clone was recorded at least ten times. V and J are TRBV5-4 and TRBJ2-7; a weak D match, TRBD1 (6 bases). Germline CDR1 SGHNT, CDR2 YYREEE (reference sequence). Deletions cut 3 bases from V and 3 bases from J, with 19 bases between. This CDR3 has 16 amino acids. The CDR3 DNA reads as TGTGCCAGCAGCTCGATGACAGGAGTCCGAAACTACGAGCAGTACTTC. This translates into CASSSMTGVRNYEQYF.

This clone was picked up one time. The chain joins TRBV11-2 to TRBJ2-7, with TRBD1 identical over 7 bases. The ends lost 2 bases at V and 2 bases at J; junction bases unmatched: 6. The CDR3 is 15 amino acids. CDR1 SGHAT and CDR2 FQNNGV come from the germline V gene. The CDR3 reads CASSLHGQVAYEQYF. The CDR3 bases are TGTGCCAGCAGCTTACATGGACAGGTAGCCTACGAGCAGTACTTC.

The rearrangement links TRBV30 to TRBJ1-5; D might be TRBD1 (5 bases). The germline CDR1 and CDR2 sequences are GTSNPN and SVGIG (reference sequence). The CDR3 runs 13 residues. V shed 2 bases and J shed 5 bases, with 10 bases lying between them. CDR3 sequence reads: CAWSPGHDQPQHF. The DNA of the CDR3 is TGTGCCTGGAGTCCAGGACATGATCAGCCCCAGCATTTT.

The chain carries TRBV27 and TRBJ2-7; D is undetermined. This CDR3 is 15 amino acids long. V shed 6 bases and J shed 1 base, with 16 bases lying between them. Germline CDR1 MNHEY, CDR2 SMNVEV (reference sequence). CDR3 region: CASSPDPWASYEQYF. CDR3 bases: TGTGCCAGCAGCCCGGACCCTTGGGCATCCTACGAGCAGTACTTC.

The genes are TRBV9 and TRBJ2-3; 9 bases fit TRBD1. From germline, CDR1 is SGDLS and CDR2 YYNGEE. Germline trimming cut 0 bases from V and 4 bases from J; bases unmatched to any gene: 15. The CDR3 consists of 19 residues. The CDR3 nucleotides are TGTGCCAGCAGCGTAGGTCAGGGTGGACAGGGGAGGGGCGCAGATACGCAGTATTTT. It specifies CASSVGQGGQGRGADTQYF.

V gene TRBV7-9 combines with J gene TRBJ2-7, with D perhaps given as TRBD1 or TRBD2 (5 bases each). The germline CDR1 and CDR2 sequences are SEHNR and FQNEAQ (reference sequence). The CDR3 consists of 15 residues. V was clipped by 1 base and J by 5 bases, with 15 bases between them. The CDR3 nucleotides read TGTGCCAGCAGCTTAGGTGCAGGGAGTTCGGACGAGCAGTACTTC. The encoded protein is CASSLGAGSSDEQYF.

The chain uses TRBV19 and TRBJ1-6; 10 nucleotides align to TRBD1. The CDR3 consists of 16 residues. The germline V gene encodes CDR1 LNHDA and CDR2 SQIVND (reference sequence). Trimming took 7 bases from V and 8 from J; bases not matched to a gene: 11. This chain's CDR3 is CASTDRDRGFDSPLHF. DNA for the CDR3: TGTGCCAGTACTGACCGGGACAGGGGATTTGATTCACCCCTCCACTTT. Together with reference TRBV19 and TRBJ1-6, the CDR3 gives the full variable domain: DGGITQSPKYLFRKEGQNVTLSCEQNLNHDAMYWYRQDPGQGLRLIYYSQIVNDFQKGDIAEGYSVSREKKESFPLTVTSAQKNPTAFYLCASTDRDRGFDSPLHFGNGTRLTVT.

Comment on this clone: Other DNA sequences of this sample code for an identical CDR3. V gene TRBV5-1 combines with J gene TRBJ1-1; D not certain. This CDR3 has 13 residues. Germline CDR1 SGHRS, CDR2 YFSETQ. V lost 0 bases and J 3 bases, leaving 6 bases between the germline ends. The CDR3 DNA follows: TGCGCCAGCAGCTTGGACAGAGACACTGAAGCTTTCTTT. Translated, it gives CASSLDRDTEAFF.

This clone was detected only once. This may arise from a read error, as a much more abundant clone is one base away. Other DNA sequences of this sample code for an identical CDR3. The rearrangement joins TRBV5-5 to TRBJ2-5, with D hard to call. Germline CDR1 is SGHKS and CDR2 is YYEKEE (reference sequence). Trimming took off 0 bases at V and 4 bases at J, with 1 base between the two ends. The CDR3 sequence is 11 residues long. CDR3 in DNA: TGTGCCAGCAGCTTGGTAGAGACCCAGTACTTC. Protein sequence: CASSLVETQYF.